This TCR gamma chain was sequenced for a study of gamma-delta chains in newborns, infants, children (dated by TCRdb to the late 2010s). Describing the broader study: According to the study title, microbial exposure causes polyclonal expansion of innate gammadelta T cells right after birth. The study examined the way microbial exposure affected innate gammadelta T cell populations in human newborns right after birth.

The sequencing machine was an Illumina MiSeq. Clones were re-identified by TCRdb from the public reads with CATT, and rows with the same DNA were merged. Here the sample has roughly 1,100 gamma-chain clones; roughly 49% occur a single time. 20% to 25% of the sample is in the top ten clones. A remark on this clone: Its antigen is still unknown. No qualities accompany the bases; no much larger clone lies one base away.

This sequence originates from a child who was a newborn, infant or young child, either healthy, febrile or measles-vaccinated (not recorded which). Sequencing was done on a sample of blood.

For the CDR3, the sequence is CATWDRQNYKKLF. The nucleotides read TGTGCCACCTGGGACAGGCAGAATTATAAGAAACTCTTT. The sequence is built from TRGV3 and TRGJ1 or TRGJ2. No J gene is reported in TCRdb; it was inferred here by comparing the DNA with germline. The CDR3 spans 13 residues, from the cysteine through the phenylalanine. The kept DNA is CDR3 alone, 39 bases in frame from the first base. CDR1 VTNTFY and CDR2 YDVSTARD are derived from the germline V gene (reference sequence). Relative to germline, V is missing 0 bases and J is missing 5 bases, with 4 bases of the junction outside any gene match.